Listed here are 9 T cell receptor beta chains from one sample, sequenced in a study of T cells in Graves' hyperthyroidism and ophthalmopathy. The investigators amplified TCR beta CDR3 regions from RNA transcripts. First-round RT-PCR of the TCR CDR3 relied on the HTBI primer set. A single record per CDR3 protein comes from TCRdb applying MiXCR to the multiplex PCR reads. The sample includes 410,000 or so distinct CDR3 sequences, roughly 14% of them seen just once. Material for sequencing was blood. The origin of the receptors is a man younger than 35 with Graves' ophthalmopathy.

This clonotype has a count of ten or more. V is TRBV20-1 and J is TRBJ1-4; D is ambiguous. The germline V gene encodes CDR1 DFQATT and CDR2 SNEGSKA (reference sequence). Deletions cut 5 bases from V and 7 bases from J, with 11 bases between. The CDR3 totals 12 residues. CDR3 DNA sequence: TGCAGTGCTTGGGGAGGGCCTGAAAAACTGTTTTTT. Amino acids: CSAWGGPEKLFF.

This clonotype was counted at least ten times. The rearrangement uses TRBV10-3 and TRBJ2-1; 11 nucleotides align to TRBD2. The germline gives CDR1 ENHRY, CDR2 SYGVKD. V trimming: 0 bases; J trimming: 2 bases; junction bases outside the gene matches: 3. This CDR3 region has 17 residues. Here the CDR3 DNA reads TGTGCCATCAGTGAGTCTTATAGCGGGAGGGCCTACAATGAGCAGTTCTTC. Translating it yields CAISESYSGRAYNEQFF.

This clonotype was counted only a few times. The chain is built from TRBV20-1 and TRBJ2-1, with 8 bases lining up with TRBD2. This CDR3 spans 15 amino acids. CDR1 and CDR2 from the germline V gene are DFQATT and SNEGSKA (reference sequence). J was trimmed by 8 bases and V by 0 bases; bases with no gene match: 9. The CDR3 DNA sequence: TGCAGTGCTAGAGATCAATTAGCGGGATTGCATGAGCAGTTCTTC. Protein sequence: CSARDQLAGLHEQFF.

Ten or more counts support this clonotype. This rearrangement joins TRBV5-1 to TRBJ2-3, with D perhaps being TRBD1 or TRBD2 (7 bases each). This CDR3 contains 16 residues. Trimming shortened V by 0 bases and J by 2 bases, and 13 bases separated the two germline ends. Germline V lookup: CDR1 SGHRS, CDR2 YFSETQ. This CDR3 is CASSLVQGGDTDTQYF. CDR3 bases: TGCGCCAGCAGCTTGGTTCAGGGGGGGGACACAGATACGCAGTATTTT.

This clonotype was picked up a small number of times. The chain combines TRBV10-2 with TRBJ1-2; the D is unclear. Germline V gives CDR1 WSHSY, CDR2 SAAADI. Deletions cut 3 bases from V and 8 bases from J, with 10 bases between. The CDR3 is 12 residues long. CDR3 DNA: TGCGCCAGCAGTGACCCCACCGGGGGCTACACCTTC. This codes for CASSDPTGGYTF.

This clonotype was seen more than once but under ten times. This rearrangement joins TRBV5-1 to TRBJ1-4; the D is unclear. The CDR3 runs to 12 residues. Trimming pared 4 bases from V and 8 bases from J, leaving 9 bases between. Germline values: CDR1 SGHRS, CDR2 YFSETQ. The CDR3, as DNA: TGCGCCAGCAGCCCGTACGGGGAAAAACTGTTTTTT. It yields the protein CASSPYGEKLFF. Variable domain in full (rest from reference TRBV5-1 and TRBJ1-4): KAGVTQTPRYLIKTRGQQVTLSCSPISGHRSVSWYQQTPGQGLQFLFEYFSETQRNKGNFPGRFSGRQFSNSRSEMNVSTLELGDSALYLCASSPYGEKLFFGSGTQLSVL.

This clonotype was counted at least ten times. This rearrangement joins TRBV10-3 to TRBJ1-1, with 11 bases that match TRBD1. CDR3 length: 14 amino acids. With V trimmed by 4 bases and J by 9 bases, 7 bases remained unmatched. CDR1 and CDR2 from the germline V gene are ENHRY and SYGVKD. CDR3 DNA sequence: TGTGCCATCAGTGGGGGACAGGGGGTTCACAAAGCTTTCTTT. Its translation: CAISGGQGVHKAFF.

J is TRBJ2-2 and V is TRBV24-1; 9 bases agree with TRBD1. The V and J ends lost 7 bases and 2 bases, in that order; junction bases with no gene match: 4. Germline values: CDR1 KGHDR, CDR2 SFDVKD. The CDR3 totals 15 residues. The CDR3 reads CATRADRGNTGELFF. The CDR3 DNA follows: TGTGCCACCAGGGCGGACAGGGGAAACACCGGGGAGCTGTTTTTT.

The rearrangement joins TRBV5-8 to TRBJ2-5, with TRBD2 identical over 11 bases. The CDR3 is made up of 17 amino acids. Trimming at V came to 4 bases and at J to 4 bases, leaving 12 bases not matched to a gene. From germline, CDR1 is SGHTS and CDR2 YDEGEE. The CDR3 is CASSQDGASGRLETQYF. The CDR3 DNA follows: TGTGCCAGCAGCCAGGATGGGGCTAGCGGGAGGTTAGAGACCCAGTACTTC.